These 22 T cell receptor beta chains were sequenced from one sample in a study of blood T cell repertoires in COVID-19. Produced via immunoSEQ multiplex PCR; TCRdb's table is partial and in-frame only. The table includes about 380,000 clones, 81% detected once. Sequencing was done on a sample of peripheral blood. Source of these receptors: a human donor with acute or convalescent COVID-19. The donor label of this sample is uncertain.

CDR3 amino acids: CASSLDRVGYNEQFF. The CDR3 DNA sequence: TGCGCCAGCAGCTTGGACAGGGTGGGCTACAATGAGCAGTTCTTC. The genes are TRBV5-1 and TRBJ2-1, with D possibly TRBD1 on 6 matching bases. This CDR3 has 15 residues. V was cut by 0 bases and J by 3 bases, with 10 bases left in between. Germline CDR1 and CDR2: SGHRS and YFSETQ.

The chain is built from TRBV5-6 and TRBJ1-5, with D perhaps matching TRBD1 (6 bases). This CDR3 comprises 14 residues. The V and J ends lost 2 bases and 5 bases respectively, with 11 bases between them. In germline, CDR1 is SGHDT, CDR2 YYEEEE. The chain's CDR3 is CASSFGTSDQPQHF. In DNA form, the CDR3 reads TGTGCCAGCAGCTTCGGGACAAGTGATCAGCCCCAGCATTTT.

This clone was picked up a small number of times. V and J are TRBV28 and TRBJ1-2; TRBD1 agrees at 9 bases. The CDR3 totals 14 residues. V shed 3 bases and J 8 bases; nucleotides not matched to a gene: 7. Germline CDR1 MDHEN, CDR2 SYDVKM. This CDR3 is CASSFRTGGGGYTF. The CDR3, as DNA: TGTGCCAGCAGTTTCCGAACAGGGGGCGGGGGCTACACCTTC.

The rearrangement joins TRBV10-3 to TRBJ1-2; the match to TRBD1 covers 9 bases. The CDR3 extends over 15 amino acids. After removal of 0 bases from V and 6 bases from J, the junction contained 5 bases not matched to a gene. Germline-derived CDR1 and CDR2 are ENHRY and SYGVKD. In nucleotides, the CDR3 is TGTGCCATCAGTGAGTCCGGGACAGGGTCTGATGGCTACACCTTC. It encodes CAISESGTGSDGYTF.

The CDR3 DNA follows: TGTGCCAGCAGTGAAACCCAGGGCAATCAGCCCCAGCATTTT. Residues: CASSETQGNQPQHF. This sequence joins TRBV2 and TRBJ1-5, with D hard to call. Trimming removed 2 bases from V and 2 bases from J, with 7 bases in between. The CDR3 sequence is 14 residues long. The V gene's germline CDR1 is SNHLY and CDR2 FYNNEI.

The V and J genes are TRBV4-1 and TRBJ1-5; 8 nucleotides agree with TRBD1. V gave up 0 bases and J gave up 9 bases; unmatched junction bases: 13. CDR1 and CDR2 from the germline V gene are MGHRA and YSYEKL. The CDR3 has 17 residues. The CDR3 reads CASSQDQRGRGLVPQHF. The CDR3 bases are TGCGCCAGCAGCCAAGATCAGCGAGGCAGGGGGCTTGTGCCCCAGCATTTT.

This clone was counted once. The chain couples TRBV28 to TRBJ1-1; 8 bases line up with TRBD1. This CDR3 contains 14 residues. J was trimmed by 6 bases and V by 4 bases; bases with no gene match: 7. CDR1 and CDR2 from the germline V gene are MDHEN and SYDVKM. The CDR3: CASSYQGARAEAFF. Written as DNA, the CDR3 is TGTGCCAGCAGTTATCAGGGGGCCAGGGCTGAAGCTTTCTTT.

V is TRBV5-1 and J is TRBJ2-7, with D hard to call. CDR1 is SGHRS and CDR2 is YFSETQ in the germline V gene. The CDR3 runs to 13 residues. Deletions cut 1 base from V and 1 base from J, with 6 bases between. The CDR3 DNA sequence: TGCGCCAGCAGCTTGTTCGTATCCTACGAGCAGTACTTC. It is translated as CASSLFVSYEQYF.

In its sample, this clone was seen a few times. J is TRBJ1-1 and V is TRBV5-5; D call uncertain. The CDR3 length is 13 residues. Germline V gene lookup returns CDR1 SGHKS and CDR2 YYEKEE (reference sequence). V was pared by 4 bases and J by 7 bases, with 14 bases between. The DNA for the CDR3 is TGTGCCAGCAGCGAGGGAATGGGTGTTGAAGCTTTCTTT. This encodes CASSEGMGVEAFF.

This chain links TRBV3-1 (or the pseudogene TRBV3-2) with TRBJ2-1; TRBD2 matches at 8 bases. Germline-derived CDR1 and CDR2 are LGHDT and YNNKEL (reference sequence). The CDR3 totals 15 residues. Germline trimming cut 2 bases from V and 6 bases from J; bases unmatched to any gene: 6. CDR3 amino acids: CASSQPASGLNEQFF. The CDR3 bases are TGTGCCAGCAGCCAACCCGCTAGCGGGCTCAATGAGCAGTTCTTC.

This clone was recorded a few times. The chain couples TRBV18 to TRBJ1-1; D uncertain. The CDR3 totals 13 residues. Trimming cost V 4 bases and J 4 bases, with 10 bases left between them. In germline, CDR1 is KGHSH, CDR2 LQKENI. As DNA, the CDR3 is TGTGCCAGCTCACGAAGAGGCGGCACTGAAGCTTTCTTT. Translated: CASSRRGGTEAFF.

The V and J genes are TRBV5-6 and TRBJ1-3, with D perhaps TRBD1 (6 bases). The germline gives CDR1 SGHDT, CDR2 YYEEEE. The CDR3 totals 16 residues. Trimming took 0 bases from V and 4 from J, leaving 14 bases between them. CDR3 amino acids: CASSLAPGRGGNTIYF. The CDR3 bases are TGTGCCAGCAGCTTGGCCCCGGGCAGGGGAGGAAACACCATATATTTT.

This chain joins TRBV5-1 and TRBJ2-5, with a possible D match to TRBD1 (5 bases). The CDR3 has 14 residues. Germline CDR1 is SGHRS and CDR2 is YFSETQ. Deletions cut 4 bases from V and 3 bases from J, with 13 bases between. The DNA of the CDR3 is TGCGCCAGCAGCGCCGGACACAGTGAAGAGACCCAGTACTTC. This translates into CASSAGHSEETQYF.

This CDR3 reads CASNSQGSPSYGYTF. CDR3 nucleotides: TGTGCCAGCAACTCACAGGGGAGCCCAAGCTATGGCTACACCTTC. The chain recombines TRBV28 with TRBJ1-2; 7 bases line up with TRBD1. This CDR3 comprises 15 residues. Germline V gene data show CDR1 as MDHEN and CDR2 as SYDVKM. V lost 7 bases, J lost 4 bases, and 12 bases stayed unmatched.

CDR3: CASSIGGAPGLAASSYNEQFF. In DNA form, the CDR3 reads TGTGCCAGTAGTATTGGGGGGGCCCCGGGACTAGCGGCCAGCTCCTACAATGAGCAGTTCTTC. The V and J genes are TRBV19 and TRBJ2-1, with 11 nucleotides matching TRBD2. V was pared by 3 bases and J by 0 bases, with 16 bases of the junction left unmatched. Germline V gene data show CDR1 as LNHDA and CDR2 as SQIVND (reference sequence). This CDR3 has 21 residues.

The chain joins TRBV12-3 or TRBV12-4 to TRBJ1-2, with D unclear. The V end was cut by 6 bases, the J end by 8 bases, with 16 bases between. This CDR3 has 13 amino acids. The CDR3 sequence: CASSPDEEVGYTF. The CDR3 nucleotides read TGTGCCAGCAGCCCAGACGAGGAAGTCGGCTACACCTTC.

Remarks on this clone: The sample carries other DNA sequences with the same CDR3. DNA for the CDR3: TGTGCCAGCAGCCTAGTGCTGGGGCAGGATGGCTACACCTTC. It yields the protein CASSLVLGQDGYTF. The chain is built from TRBV13 and TRBJ1-2; possibly TRBD1 for D (5 bases). CDR3 length: 14 amino acids. CDR1 and CDR2 from the germline V gene are PRHDT and FYEKMQ (reference sequence). The V gene lost 5 bases and the J gene lost 6 bases, with 16 bases spanning the gap.

The chain links TRBV19 to TRBJ1-1; D might be TRBD1 (6 bases). In germline, CDR1 is LNHDA, CDR2 SQIVND (reference sequence). There are 13 residues in the CDR3. V lost 5 bases, J lost 8 bases, and 15 bases lay in between. The CDR3 loop reads CASSGNWGREAFF. DNA of the CDR3: TGTGCCAGTAGTGGGAATTGGGGGCGAGAAGCTTTCTTT.

The genes are TRBV27 and TRBJ2-1; TRBD2 matches 9 bases. Trimming removed 6 bases from V and 7 bases from J; junction bases left unmatched: 16. This CDR3 is built from 17 residues. Per the germline V gene, CDR1 is MNHEY and CDR2 is SMNVEV (reference sequence). The chain's CDR3 is CASSFSGGGGASNEQFF. The CDR3 DNA follows: TGTGCCAGCAGCTTCTCGGGTGGCGGGGGGGCCTCTAATGAGCAGTTCTTC.

The V call is TRBV7-2, the J call TRBJ2-2, with 9 bases aligning to TRBD1. The CDR3 has 16 residues. V was clipped by 4 bases and J by 4 bases; unmatched bases: 7. CDR1 and CDR2 (germline): SGHTA, FQGNSA. CDR3 coding DNA: TGTGCCAGCAGCTCACACAGGGGGCGGGGCACCGGGGAGCTGTTTTTT. Translated: CASSSHRGRGTGELFF.

V usage is TRBV4-1 and J usage is TRBJ2-1; 8 positions match TRBD1. Germline CDR1 and CDR2: MGHRA and YSYEKL. The CDR3 sequence is 15 residues long. Unmatched junction bases numbered 6, after V lost 4 bases and J lost 4 bases. The CDR3 bases are TGCGCCAGCAGCCCTTCCCGGGACAGGTACAATGAGCAGTTCTTC. Protein: CASSPSRDRYNEQFF.

The V gene is TRBV18, the J gene TRBJ1-2, with TRBD1 as a possible D gene (6 bases). The ends were cut back, 3 bases at V and 4 bases at J, with 12 bases in the middle. Germline loops: CDR1 KGHSH, CDR2 LQKENI. The CDR3 extends over 14 amino acids. CDR3 DNA sequence: TGTGCCAGCTCACCTGTACAGGGCAGCTATGGCTACACCTTC. Translated, it gives CASSPVQGSYGYTF.